This record covers a single TCR beta chain. Germline V gene data show CDR1 as SGHVS and CDR2 as FNYEAQ. The CDR3 contains 14 residues. The V and J ends lost 4 bases and 0 bases respectively, with 9 bases between them. Single viable CD3+CD4+CD8-CD45RO+ cells were sorted as the memory CD4+ T cells. These data come from a study of memory CD4+ T cells and cytomegalovirus serostatus. Study overall: Healthy Belgian adult donors included about nine CMV-positive and some 24 CMV-negative people.

The repertoire was sequenced with immunoSEQ multiplex PCR; TCRdb's copy has only in-frame clones and lacks some. The sample has roughly 50,000 clones; more than 65% are singletons. This rearrangement joins TRBV7-6 to TRBJ1-2; D is undetermined. The sequence was collected from an adult in good health and CMV-seronegative. Some clones in this sample may be carry-over from other donors' samples. Sequencing was performed on memory CD4+ T cells from blood. The CDR3 loop is CASSSGGANYGYTF. CDR3 nucleotides: TGTGCCAGCAGCTCAGGCGGGGCTAACTATGGCTACACCTTC.